A single sample gave rise to the 17 T cell receptor beta chains below, sequenced in a study of CD8 T cells in ankylosing spondylitis. Study results and caveats: Typical of ankylosing spondylitis blood, it appeared, was a TCR beta motif of eight highly homologous variants.

What these receptors recognize is not known. TCRdb passed the 5' RACE reads through MiXCR, listing each CDR3 protein once. The sample shows 700,000 to 850,000 distinct CDR3 sequences, 12% of them seen only once. Sequenced sample: blood, either unsorted or a sorted T cell fraction (not recorded which). These receptors all stem from a male donor with ankylosing spondylitis.

This clonotype was detected a few times. The chain employs TRBV20-1 and TRBJ2-1; D perhaps matches TRBD2 (5 bases). V lost 2 bases and J 9 bases, leaving 20 bases between the germline ends. The CDR3 is 15 amino acids. Germline loops: CDR1 DFQATT, CDR2 SNEGSKA (reference sequence). This chain's CDR3 is CSARRASITYGEQFF. The CDR3 DNA is TGCAGTGCTAGACGAGCTAGCATAACCTACGGTGAGCAGTTCTTC.

This clonotype turned up a few times. The chain combines TRBV12-3 or TRBV12-4 with TRBJ1-5; D ambiguous. The CDR3 totals 13 residues. V lost 6 bases, J lost 4 bases, and 10 bases lay in between. CDR3 loop: CASSSTPNQPQHF. In DNA form, the CDR3 reads TGTGCCAGCAGCTCCACACCGAATCAGCCCCAGCATTTT.

This clonotype came up many times. The chain is built from TRBV20-1 and TRBJ1-4, with unresolved D. In germline, CDR1 is DFQATT, CDR2 SNEGSKA (reference sequence). The CDR3 is 13 amino acids. V was trimmed by 5 bases and J by 8 bases, leaving 15 bases between them. The CDR3 DNA follows: TGCAGTGCTGTATCCCTAACGGGGGAAAAACTGTTTTTT. It encodes CSAVSLTGEKLFF.

The sample holds many counts of this clonotype. The chain recombines TRBV6-1 with TRBJ2-1; TRBD1 aligns across 8 bases. Trimming removed 6 bases from V and 7 bases from J; junction bases left unmatched: 5. Germline V gene lookup returns CDR1 MNHNS and CDR2 SASEGT. The CDR3 is made up of 13 amino acids. DNA of the CDR3: TGTGCCAGCAGCAGGGGGCGCGGGAATGAGCAGTTCTTC. Its translation is CASSRGRGNEQFF.

This clonotype showed up many times. The chain uses TRBV12-3 or TRBV12-4 and TRBJ1-5; D unresolved. The CDR3 spans 12 residues. V was pared by 3 bases and J by 6 bases, with 6 bases between. The CDR3 region has the DNA TGTGCCAGCAGTTTGTATGGTCAGCCCCAGCATTTT. Amino acids: CASSLYGQPQHF.

This clonotype appeared a few times. The V call is TRBV15, the J call TRBJ2-5; no firm D call. Germline V gives CDR1 LNHNV, CDR2 YYDKDF (reference sequence). The CDR3 is 13 amino acids. V was clipped by 0 bases and J by 4 bases, with 6 bases between them. This chain's CDR3 is CATSRDGVETQYF. DNA for the CDR3: TGTGCCACCAGCAGAGATGGTGTAGAGACCCAGTACTTC.

The V gene is TRBV2, the J gene TRBJ2-7, with D possibly matching TRBD2 (6 bases). Trimming cost V 5 bases and J 0 bases, with 14 bases left between them. This CDR3 region has 15 residues. Germline lookup yields CDR1 SNHLY and CDR2 FYNNEI. The CDR3 loop reads CASSTGLRTSYEQYF. CDR3 DNA: TGTGCCAGCAGTACGGGACTCCGGACCTCCTACGAGCAGTACTTC.

This clonotype was picked up a small number of times. The rearrangement links TRBV6-1 to TRBJ1-3, with 7 bases aligning to TRBD1. The ends lost 3 bases at V and 4 bases at J; junction bases unmatched: 9. Per the germline V gene, CDR1 is MNHNS and CDR2 is SASEGT. The CDR3 is 16 amino acids. CDR3 DNA: TGTGCCAGCAGTGATGGTCTTGGACAGGCGGGAAACACCATATATTTT. Translation: CASSDGLGQAGNTIYF.

The chain joins TRBV6-5 to TRBJ1-5; 7 bases align to TRBD1. CDR1 and CDR2 from the germline V gene are MNHEY and SVGAGI. The CDR3 consists of 16 residues. V trimming: 4 bases; J trimming: 6 bases; junction bases outside the gene matches: 12. CDR3 region: CASSSSPGAGGQPQHF. The CDR3 nucleotides read TGTGCCAGCAGTTCCTCCCCGGGGGCAGGGGGTCAGCCCCAGCATTTT.

This clonotype was observed at least ten times. This chain uses TRBV7-2 with TRBJ1-5; no firm D call. V was clipped by 2 bases and J by 5 bases, with 10 bases between them. The CDR3 is 14 amino acids. Germline V gives CDR1 SGHTA, CDR2 FQGNSA. The CDR3 sequence: CASSLSFGYQPQHF. In DNA, the CDR3 is TGTGCCAGCAGCTTAAGTTTCGGGTATCAGCCCCAGCATTTT. The full variable domain, completed using reference TRBV7-2 and TRBJ1-5, is GAGVSQSPSNKVTEKGKDVELRCDPISGHTALYWYRQSLGQGLEFLIYFQGNSAPDKSGLPSDRFSAERTGGSVSTLTIQRTQQEDSAVYLCASSLSFGYQPQHFGDGTRLSIL.

The table lists this clonotype with a few counts. The V and J genes are TRBV20-1 and TRBJ2-1; D uncertain. Looked up from germline, CDR1 is DFQATT and CDR2 is SNEGSKA (reference sequence). There are 13 residues in the CDR3. V lost 1 base and J 5 bases, leaving 9 bases between the germline ends. This CDR3 is CSARVSNDNEQFF. The DNA for the CDR3 is TGCAGTGCTAGAGTATCAAACGACAATGAGCAGTTCTTC.

This clonotype was found a few times. The chain recombines TRBV7-2 with TRBJ2-7; D is ambiguous. There are 14 residues in the CDR3. Trimming left V 0 bases short and J 7 bases short, with 13 bases between. Germline lookup yields CDR1 SGHTA and CDR2 FQGNSA. The CDR3 coding sequence is TGTGCCAGCAGCTTAGCGACGGCCTTTGAGGAGCAGTACTTC. Protein: CASSLATAFEEQYF.

The chain is built from TRBV20-1 and TRBJ2-7, with TRBD2 matching over 9 bases. V shed 0 bases and J 4 bases; nucleotides not matched to a gene: 7. The germline gives CDR1 DFQATT, CDR2 SNEGSKA (reference sequence). The CDR3 has 15 amino acids. CDR3 sequence: CSARDRVAGVYEQYF. The DNA for the CDR3 is TGCAGTGCTAGAGATCGGGTAGCGGGAGTATACGAGCAGTACTTC.

The V gene is TRBV7-9, the J gene TRBJ1-2; D not certain. Germline V gene sequence: CDR1 SEHNR, CDR2 FQNEAQ (reference sequence). The CDR3 totals 14 residues. V lost 1 base and J lost 7, with 13 bases in between. The CDR3 spells CASSLGGEARGYTF. The DNA for the CDR3 is TGTGCCAGCAGCTTAGGCGGGGAAGCGCGTGGCTACACCTTC.

V is TRBV2 and J is TRBJ2-7; possibly TRBD1 for D (6 bases). This CDR3 contains 15 residues. The V and J ends lost 6 bases and 3 bases respectively, with 18 bases between them. CDR1 SNHLY and CDR2 FYNNEI come from the germline V gene. The DNA of the CDR3 is TGTGCCAGCAGCGAGCGGACAGCCGGACTCTACGAGCAGTACTTC. Translating gives CASSERTAGLYEQYF.

V gene TRBV7-2 combines with J gene TRBJ2-3; D is possibly TRBD1 (5 bases). Germline assignment: CDR1 SGHTA and CDR2 FQGNSA. The CDR3 runs to 15 residues. V gave up 1 base and J gave up 7 bases, with 15 bases separating them. The CDR3 coding sequence is TGTGCCAGCAGCTTAGATCCAGCCAGGGCGAATACGCAGTATTTT. This translates into CASSLDPARANTQYF.

The chain carries TRBV7-3 and TRBJ2-3; 8 bases match TRBD2. Germline V CDR1 and CDR2: SGHTA, FQGTGA. The V and J ends lost 3 bases and 4 bases, in that order; junction bases with no gene match: 15. The CDR3 sequence is 18 residues long. The CDR3 region has the DNA TGTGCCAGCAGCTTTCTCCCGGGGTTGCGGGGGGTATCAGATACGCAGTATTTT. It translates to CASSFLPGLRGVSDTQYF.